This TCR delta chain derives from a study of gamma-delta chains in newborns, infants, children. Study in general: Microbial exposure reportedly drives polyclonal innate γδ T cell expansion after birth.

TCRdb re-processed the reads via CATT. The sample has some 10,000 delta-chain clones, roughly 9% seen once; the top ten hold approximately 9.5%. This CDR3 region has 18 residues. Germline CDR1 GEAIGNYY, CDR2 EKD. V was clipped by 3 bases and J by 1 base, with 15 bases between them. The source is a child who was a newborn, infant or young child, either healthy, febrile or measles-vaccinated (not recorded which). Sequences were obtained from blood. The chain joins TRDV2 to TRDJ3, with D possibly TRDD3 on 5 matching bases. As DNA, the CDR3 is TGTGCCTGTGACGCGATGCTGGGACCTTCCTGGGACACCCGACAGATGTTTTTC. Amino acids: CACDAMLGPSWDTRQMFF.